These 30 T cell receptor beta chains were all obtained from the same sample, sequenced in a study of beta chain features in type 1 diabetes. These receptors' antigens are unknown. Study-wide results and caveats: TCRB CDR3s were moderately but significantly shorter in Type 1 diabetes patients in all four CD4+ subsets.

Sequenced material consisted of expressed TCRB transcripts (all of the isolated RNA was reverse transcribed). The table came from immunoSEQ multiplex PCR; TCRdb's copy has only in-frame clones and leaves some out. The sample carries 150,000 to 200,000 clones, more than 60% recorded once. Sample: naive CD4+ T cells from blood. The receptors derive from a man aged 30-40 years with type 1 diabetes.

The chain links TRBV30 to TRBJ2-1; D ambiguous. CDR1 is GTSNPN and CDR2 is SVGIG in the germline V gene (reference sequence). The germline V and J ends were trimmed by 0 bases and 3 bases, with 15 bases remaining between them. This CDR3 is built from 16 residues. Written as DNA, the CDR3 is TGTGCCTGGAGTGTAACGGCTCAGAGCCTCTACAATGAGCAGTTCTTC. This codes for CAWSVTAQSLYNEQFF. The whole variable domain, remainder taken from reference TRBV30 and TRBJ2-1, is SQTIHQWPATLVQPVGSPLSLECTVEGTSNPNLYWYRQAAGRGLQLLFYSVGIGQISSEVPQNLSASRPQDRQFILSSKKLLLSDSGFYLCAWSVTAQSLYNEQFFGPGTRLTVL.

The table lists this clone with a few counts. The chain carries TRBV6-5 and TRBJ2-2, with 7 bases aligning to TRBD1. The CDR3 totals 15 residues. V was clipped by 0 bases and J by 3 bases; unmatched bases: 1. Germline V gene lookup returns CDR1 MNHEY and CDR2 SVGAGI. This chain's CDR3 is CASSYSTGYTGELFF. The DNA for the CDR3 is TGTGCCAGCAGTTACTCGACAGGGTACACCGGGGAGCTGTTTTTT.

In this sample, this clone turned up a few times. The V call is TRBV25-1, the J call TRBJ2-7, with 8 bases aligning to TRBD1. Trimming at V came to 3 bases and at J to 2 bases, leaving 6 bases not matched to a gene. The CDR3 is made up of 15 amino acids. CDR1 and CDR2 (germline): MGHDK, SYGVNS. The CDR3 is CASSEDRVGTYEQYF. The CDR3 DNA reads TGTGCCAGCAGTGAGGACAGGGTTGGGACCTACGAGCAGTACTTC.

This clone turned up a few times. The chain has TRBV30 and TRBJ1-3; D gene ambiguous. The CDR3 runs to 17 residues. Looked up from germline, CDR1 is GTSNPN and CDR2 is SVGIG (reference sequence). V was trimmed by 3 bases and J by 0 bases, leaving 18 bases between them. The CDR3 reads CAWSNPPVGNSGNTIYF. The CDR3, as DNA: TGTGCCTGGAGCAACCCTCCCGTGGGCAACTCTGGAAACACCATATATTTT.

This clone has more than one count but fewer than ten. The V gene is TRBV29-1, the J gene TRBJ1-1; the D gene is possibly TRBD1 (6 bases). Trimming cost V 0 bases and J 1 base, with 9 bases left between them. This CDR3 spans 14 amino acids. Germline V gene data show CDR1 as SQVTM and CDR2 as ANQGSEA. The CDR3 reads CSVEERQENTEAFF. CDR3 nucleotides: TGCAGCGTTGAAGAAAGACAGGAGAACACTGAAGCTTTCTTT.

This clone was detected a few times. The chain joins TRBV30 to TRBJ1-1; D is possibly TRBD1 (5 bases). V dropped 8 bases and J dropped 4 bases, with 14 bases sitting between them. The CDR3 extends over 12 amino acids. Germline V gives CDR1 GTSNPN, CDR2 SVGIG (reference sequence). The CDR3 is CAGTGEFTEAFF. CDR3 DNA sequence: TGTGCCGGAACGGGGGAGTTCACTGAAGCTTTCTTT. Supplemented by reference TRBV30 and TRBJ1-1, the full variable domain reads SQTIHQWPATLVQPVGSPLSLECTVEGTSNPNLYWYRQAAGRGLQLLFYSVGIGQISSEVPQNLSASRPQDRQFILSSKKLLLSDSGFYLCAGTGEFTEAFFGQGTRLTVV.

This clone was detected a few times. The chain carries TRBV29-1 and TRBJ1-1; TRBD1 might be the D (5 bases). The V end lost 1 base, the J end lost 4 bases, and 10 bases lay between the germline ends. This CDR3 has 13 amino acids. Germline-derived CDR1 and CDR2 are SQVTM and ANQGSEA. The CDR3 DNA sequence: TGCAGCGTTGAAGTCGGCCAGGGCACTGAAGCTTTCTTT. Its protein is CSVEVGQGTEAFF.

V and J are TRBV28 and TRBJ2-5; a weak D match, TRBD2 (5 bases). The CDR3 consists of 14 residues. V lost 7 bases, J lost 5 bases, and 17 bases lay in between. CDR1 is MDHEN, CDR2 SYDVKM, per germline. DNA of the CDR3: TGTGCCAGCAACCCTGCGGAGGCGGCGGAGACCCAGTACTTC. Translated: CASNPAEAAETQYF.

This chain uses TRBV10-3 with TRBJ2-2; D is perhaps TRBD2 (6 bases). V gave up 10 bases and J gave up 2 bases, with 17 bases separating them. Per the germline V gene, CDR1 is ENHRY and CDR2 is SYGVKD. The CDR3 runs 15 residues. CDR3 amino acids: CATSIRDSNTGELFF. The CDR3 DNA reads TGTGCCACTTCGATACGGGACTCCAACACCGGGGAGCTGTTTTTT.

J is TRBJ2-7 and V is TRBV30; 7 nucleotides agree with TRBD1. V was clipped by 4 bases and J by 2 bases; unmatched bases: 8. The germline V gene encodes CDR1 GTSNPN and CDR2 SVGIG (reference sequence). The CDR3 sequence is 14 residues long. CDR3 region: CAWMPGTVTYEQYF. In DNA form, the CDR3 reads TGTGCCTGGATGCCGGGGACAGTCACCTACGAGCAGTACTTC.

This rearrangement joins TRBV4-2 to TRBJ2-2; maybe TRBD1 (6 bases). CDR1 LGHNA and CDR2 YNFKEQ come from the germline V gene. The CDR3 spans 16 residues. The V end was cut by 0 bases, the J end by 5 bases, with 13 bases between. The CDR3 nucleotides read TGTGCCAGCAGCCAAGATCCAGGGGCCAATACCGGGGAGCTGTTTTTT. This codes for CASSQDPGANTGELFF.

The rearrangement uses TRBV7-9 and TRBJ2-6; D ambiguous. The germline V and J ends were trimmed by 6 bases and 1 base, with 7 bases remaining between them. Per germline, CDR1 SEHNR and CDR2 FQNEAQ (reference sequence). The CDR3 sequence is 14 residues long. The CDR3: CASRFSSGANVLTF. Here the CDR3 DNA reads TGTGCCAGCAGATTTAGTTCTGGGGCCAACGTCCTGACTTTC.

The chain employs TRBV30 and TRBJ2-2; D is undetermined. Trimming stripped 4 bases from V and 6 bases from J, with 6 bases between. CDR1 is GTSNPN, CDR2 SVGIG, per germline (reference sequence). This CDR3 spans 11 amino acids. The CDR3 DNA sequence: TGTGCCTGGACGGCTTCCGGGGAGCTGTTTTTT. It specifies CAWTASGELFF.

The rearrangement links TRBV5-1 to TRBJ1-1; possibly TRBD1 for D (5 bases). CDR1 and CDR2 from the germline V gene are SGHRS and YFSETQ. The CDR3 runs 13 residues. The germline V and J ends were trimmed by 5 bases and 5 bases, with 13 bases remaining between them. CDR3 sequence: CASRGTGKTEAFF. The CDR3, as DNA: TGCGCCAGCAGGGGGACTGGCAAGACTGAAGCTTTCTTT.

This clone appeared once. The chain couples TRBV9 to TRBJ1-3, with 7 bases aligning to TRBD1. CDR3 length equals 17 residues. The trim removed 3 bases at V and 8 bases at J, leaving 17 bases unmatched. Germline CDR1 and CDR2: SGDLS and YYNGEE. The CDR3 region is CASSADLRTGELDTIYF. The DNA for the CDR3 is TGTGCCAGCAGCGCAGACCTCCGGACAGGCGAATTGGACACCATATATTTT.

J is TRBJ2-1 and V is TRBV1; the table's D call of TRBD2 was not tested on the DNA. TRBV1 is recorded as a pseudogene. The CDR3 covers 16 residues. This chain's CDR3 is CTSSPRGPGSYNEQFF. DNA of the CDR3: TGCACCAGCAGCCCCCGAGGCCCGGGATCCTACAATGAGCAGTTCTTC.

This clone was seen only a few times. V and J are TRBV10-3 and TRBJ2-2, with D maybe TRBD1 (5 bases). The V end lost 0 bases, the J end lost 6 bases, and 20 bases lay between the germline ends. CDR3 size: 18 residues. CDR1 and CDR2 from the germline V gene are ENHRY and SYGVKD. The CDR3, as DNA: TGTGCCATCAGTGAGTCGAAAGGGGCGCGGAGTATGGCCGGGGAGCTGTTTTTT. Translated: CAISESKGARSMAGELFF.

This clone was found a few times. The genes are TRBV29-1 and TRBJ2-7, with D unclear. V gave up 4 bases and J gave up 9 bases, with 13 bases separating them. The CDR3 loop spans 11 amino acids. Germline V lookup: CDR1 SQVTM, CDR2 ANQGSEA. CDR3 amino acids: CSVVLQVGQYF. Written as DNA, the CDR3 is TGCAGCGTTGTGCTGCAGGTCGGGCAGTACTTC.

The chain joins TRBV7-2 to TRBJ2-7; 7 bases agree with TRBD2. V dropped 4 bases and J dropped 4; count of bases not matched to a gene: 7. CDR1 is SGHTA and CDR2 is FQGNSA in the germline V gene. The CDR3 spans 14 residues. This CDR3 reads CASSWQGLPYEQYF. CDR3 nucleotides: TGTGCCAGCAGCTGGCAGGGACTACCATACGAGCAGTACTTC.

This clone has more than one count but fewer than ten. The J gene is TRBJ2-1, the V gene TRBV29-1; 10 nucleotides agree with TRBD2. The CDR3 totals 13 residues. V dropped 8 bases and J dropped 0; count of bases not matched to a gene: 1. Germline CDR1 reads SQVTM; CDR2 reads ANQGSEA. CDR3 sequence: CSTSGDSYNEQFF. The CDR3 coding sequence is TGCAGCACTAGCGGGGACTCCTACAATGAGCAGTTCTTC.

The sample holds a few counts of this clone. In nucleotides, the CDR3 is TGTGCCAGCAGCTTACGGGTAACCGGGGAGCTGTTTTTT. Protein sequence: CASSLRVTGELFF. The chain joins TRBV7-8 to TRBJ2-2; D gene uncertain. Looked up from germline, CDR1 is SGHVS and CDR2 is FQNEAQ. V lost 2 bases, J lost 5 bases, and 6 bases lay in between. This CDR3 is built from 13 residues.

This clone was seen a few times. J is TRBJ2-3 and V is TRBV11-2; D not certain. V lost 0 bases to trimming and J lost 3 bases, with 1 base between them. The germline V gene has CDR1 SGHAT and CDR2 FQNNGV. The CDR3 runs 12 residues. In DNA, the CDR3 is TGTGCCAGCAGCTTAGAGACAGATACGCAGTATTTT. The encoded protein is CASSLETDTQYF.

A few counts support this clone. This sequence joins TRBV30 and TRBJ1-1, with D possibly being TRBD1 (6 bases). Germline lookup yields CDR1 GTSNPN and CDR2 SVGIG (reference sequence). V dropped 1 base and J dropped 0 bases, with 9 bases sitting between them. The CDR3 runs 14 residues. CDR3 sequence reads: CAWSATGMNTEAFF. The CDR3 nucleotides are TGTGCCTGGAGTGCGACAGGTATGAACACTGAAGCTTTCTTT.

As concerns this clone: Other DNA sequences in the same sample also yield this CDR3. The rearrangement joins TRBV29-1 to TRBJ2-5, with D tentatively TRBD2 (6 bases). Deletions cut 6 bases from V and 5 bases from J, with 13 bases between. The germline V gene has CDR1 SQVTM and CDR2 ANQGSEA. The CDR3 extends over 12 amino acids. CDR3 amino acids: CSVAGRGETQYF. In DNA, the CDR3 is TGCAGCGTGGCGGGACGCGGGGAGACCCAGTACTTC.

The chain has TRBV7-8 and TRBJ2-5, with D hard to call. V was pared by 4 bases and J by 1 base, with 7 bases between. Germline CDR1 is SGHVS and CDR2 is FQNEAQ. The CDR3 is 13 residues long. CDR3 sequence reads: CASSYDTQETQYF. In DNA, the CDR3 is TGTGCCAGCAGCTATGACACCCAAGAGACCCAGTACTTC.

The chain combines TRBV30 with TRBJ1-1, with 8 bases identical to TRBD1. In germline, CDR1 is GTSNPN, CDR2 SVGIG (reference sequence). The CDR3 runs to 12 residues. With 5 bases clipped from V and 1 base from J, the junction kept 0 bases outside the gene matches. In nucleotides, the CDR3 is TGTGCCTGGGGACAGGGGAACACTGAAGCTTTCTTT. Encoded protein: CAWGQGNTEAFF.

The chain links TRBV11-2 to TRBJ2-1, with D hard to call. Trimming took off 4 bases at V and 2 bases at J, with 9 bases between the two ends. This CDR3 is built from 14 residues. CDR1 is SGHAT and CDR2 is FQNNGV in the germline V gene. The CDR3 nucleotides read TGTGCCAGCAGCTCCCGGGCCCCCTACAATGAGCAGTTCTTC. It encodes CASSSRAPYNEQFF.

Details on this clone: Other DNA sequences within the sample encode an identical CDR3. The genes are TRBV6-6 and TRBJ2-5; no reliable D call. V dropped 2 bases and J dropped 4 bases, with 2 bases sitting between them. Germline CDR1 is MNHNY and CDR2 is SVGAGI (reference sequence). This CDR3 is built from 11 residues. The CDR3 coding sequence is TGTGCCAGCAGTTACGGAGAGACCCAGTACTTC. Protein product: CASSYGETQYF.

The chain recombines TRBV9 with TRBJ2-3; 8 bases line up with TRBD1. V lost 0 bases, J lost 0 bases, and 3 bases stayed unmatched. The CDR3 length is 16 residues. Germline CDR1 and CDR2: SGDLS and YYNGEE. This CDR3 reads CASSVGTGTSTDTQYF. CDR3 sequence (DNA): TGTGCCAGCAGCGTAGGGACAGGGACTAGCACAGATACGCAGTATTTT.

The chain has TRBV7-2 and TRBJ2-5, with D unclear. V was trimmed by 1 base and J by 0 bases, leaving 9 bases between them. The length of the CDR3 is 15 residues. The germline gives CDR1 SGHTA, CDR2 FQGNSA. The CDR3 region is CASSLESWYQETQYF. The CDR3 bases are TGTGCCAGCAGCTTAGAGTCATGGTACCAAGAGACCCAGTACTTC.